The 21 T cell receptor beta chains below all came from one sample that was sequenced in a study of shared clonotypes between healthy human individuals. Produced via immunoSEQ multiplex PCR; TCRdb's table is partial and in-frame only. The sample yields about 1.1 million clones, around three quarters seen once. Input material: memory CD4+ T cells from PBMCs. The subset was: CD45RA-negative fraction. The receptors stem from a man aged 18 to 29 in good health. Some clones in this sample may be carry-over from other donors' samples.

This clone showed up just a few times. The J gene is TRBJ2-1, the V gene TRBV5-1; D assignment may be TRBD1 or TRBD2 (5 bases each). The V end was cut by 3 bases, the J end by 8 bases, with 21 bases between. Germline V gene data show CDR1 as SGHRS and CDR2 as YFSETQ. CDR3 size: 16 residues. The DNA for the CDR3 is TGCGCCAGCAGCTCCGGGACCACCCGTACCGTCGATGAGCAGTTCTTC. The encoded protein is CASSSGTTRTVDEQFF.

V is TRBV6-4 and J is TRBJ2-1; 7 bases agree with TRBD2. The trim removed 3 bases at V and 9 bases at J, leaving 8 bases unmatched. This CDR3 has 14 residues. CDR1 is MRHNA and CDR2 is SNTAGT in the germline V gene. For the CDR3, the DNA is TGTGCCAGCAGTGATAGCGGGCTCTTCGGTGAGCAGTTCTTC. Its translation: CASSDSGLFGEQFF.

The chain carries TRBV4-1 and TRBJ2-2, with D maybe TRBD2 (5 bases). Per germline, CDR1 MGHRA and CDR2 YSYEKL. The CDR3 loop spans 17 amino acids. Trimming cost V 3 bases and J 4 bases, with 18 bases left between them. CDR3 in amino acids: CASSHPPSSLRTGELFF. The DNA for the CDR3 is TGCGCCAGCAGCCATCCACCCTCTAGCCTTCGCACCGGGGAGCTGTTTTTT.

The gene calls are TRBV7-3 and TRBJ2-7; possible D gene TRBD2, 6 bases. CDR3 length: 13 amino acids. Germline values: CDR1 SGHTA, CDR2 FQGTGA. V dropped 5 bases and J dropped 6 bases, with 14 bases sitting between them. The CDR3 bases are TGTGCCAGCAGCGTCGGGACTGAGCGCGAGCAGTACTTC. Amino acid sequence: CASSVGTEREQYF.

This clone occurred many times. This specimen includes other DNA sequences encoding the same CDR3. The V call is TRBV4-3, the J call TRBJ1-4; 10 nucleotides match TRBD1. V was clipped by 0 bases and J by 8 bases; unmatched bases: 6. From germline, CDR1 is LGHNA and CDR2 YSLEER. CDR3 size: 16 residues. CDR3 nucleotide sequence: TGCGCCAGCAGCCAAGATCTTGGGACAGGGGCCGAAAAACTGTTTTTT. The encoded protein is CASSQDLGTGAEKLFF.

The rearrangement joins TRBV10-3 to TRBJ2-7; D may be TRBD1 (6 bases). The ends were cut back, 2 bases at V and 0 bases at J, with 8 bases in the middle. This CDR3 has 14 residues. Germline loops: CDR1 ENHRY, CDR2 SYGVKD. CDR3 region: CAISEDRTSYEQYF. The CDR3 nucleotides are TGTGCCATCAGTGAGGACAGGACCTCCTACGAGCAGTACTTC.

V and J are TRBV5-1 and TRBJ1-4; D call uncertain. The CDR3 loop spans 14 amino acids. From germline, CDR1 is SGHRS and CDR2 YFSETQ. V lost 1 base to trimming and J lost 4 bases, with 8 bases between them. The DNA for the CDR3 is TGCGCCAGCAGCTTGTGGGGTAATAATGAAAAACTGTTTTTT. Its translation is CASSLWGNNEKLFF.

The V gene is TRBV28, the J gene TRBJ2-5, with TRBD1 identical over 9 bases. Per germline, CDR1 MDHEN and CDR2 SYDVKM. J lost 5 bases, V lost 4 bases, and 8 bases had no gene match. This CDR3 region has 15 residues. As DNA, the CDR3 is TGTGCCAGCAGTTCCCGACAGGGGGTGATGGAGACCCAGTACTTC. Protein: CASSSRQGVMETQYF.

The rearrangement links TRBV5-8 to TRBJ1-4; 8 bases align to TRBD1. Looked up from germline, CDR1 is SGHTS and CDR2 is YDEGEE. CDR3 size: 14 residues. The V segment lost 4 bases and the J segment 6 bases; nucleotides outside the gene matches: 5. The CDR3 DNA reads TGTGCCAGCAGCACATCAGGGGGCGATGAAAAACTGTTTTTT. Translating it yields CASSTSGGDEKLFF.

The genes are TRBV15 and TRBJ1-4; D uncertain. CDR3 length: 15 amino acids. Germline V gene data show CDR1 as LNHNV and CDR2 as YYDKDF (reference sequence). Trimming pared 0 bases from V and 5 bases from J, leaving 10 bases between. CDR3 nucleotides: TGTGCCACCAGCAGAGATGCCACCGGGAATGAAAAACTGTTTTTT. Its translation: CATSRDATGNEKLFF. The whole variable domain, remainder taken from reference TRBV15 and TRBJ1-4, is DAMVIQNPRYQVTQFGKPVTLSCSQTLNHNVMYWYQQKSSQAPKLLFHYYDKDFNNEADTPDNFQSRRPNTSFCFLDIRSPGLGDTAMYLCATSRDATGNEKLFFGSGTQLSVL.

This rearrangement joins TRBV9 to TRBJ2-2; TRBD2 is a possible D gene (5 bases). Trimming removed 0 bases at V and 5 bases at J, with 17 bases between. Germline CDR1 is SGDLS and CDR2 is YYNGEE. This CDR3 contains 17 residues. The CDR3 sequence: CASSVEVFTGWTGELFF. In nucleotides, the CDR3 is TGTGCCAGCAGCGTAGAGGTCTTCACGGGGTGGACCGGGGAGCTGTTTTTT.

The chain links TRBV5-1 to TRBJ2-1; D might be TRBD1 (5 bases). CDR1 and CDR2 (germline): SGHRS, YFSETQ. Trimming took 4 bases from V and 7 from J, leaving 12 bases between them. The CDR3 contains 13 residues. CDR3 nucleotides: TGCGCCAGCAGCCAGACAGCCCCGAATGAGCAGTTCTTC. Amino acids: CASSQTAPNEQFF.

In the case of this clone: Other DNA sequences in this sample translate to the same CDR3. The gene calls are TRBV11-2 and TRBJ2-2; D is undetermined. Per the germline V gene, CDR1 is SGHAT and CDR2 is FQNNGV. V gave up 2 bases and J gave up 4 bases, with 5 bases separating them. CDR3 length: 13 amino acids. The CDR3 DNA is TGTGCCAGCAGCTTACGAGGCACCGGGGAGCTGTTTTTT. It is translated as CASSLRGTGELFF. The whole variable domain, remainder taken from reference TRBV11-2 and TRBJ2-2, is EAGVAQSPRYKIIEKRQSVAFWCNPISGHATLYWYQQILGQGPKLLIQFQNNGVVDDSQLPKDRFSAERLKGVDSTLKIQPAKLEDSAVYLCASSLRGTGELFFGEGSRLTVL.

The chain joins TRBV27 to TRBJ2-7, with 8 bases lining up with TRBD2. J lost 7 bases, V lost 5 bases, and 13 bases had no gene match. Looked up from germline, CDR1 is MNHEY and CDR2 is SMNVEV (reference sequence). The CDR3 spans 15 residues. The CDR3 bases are TGTGCCAGCAGTGGACCGGGACTAGGAGCGGGTGAGCAGTACTTC. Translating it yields CASSGPGLGAGEQYF.

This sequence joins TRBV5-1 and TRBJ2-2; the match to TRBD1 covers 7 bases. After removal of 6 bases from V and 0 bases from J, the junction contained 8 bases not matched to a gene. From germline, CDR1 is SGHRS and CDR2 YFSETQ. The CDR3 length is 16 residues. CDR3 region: CASKVTTGANTGELFF. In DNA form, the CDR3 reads TGCGCCAGCAAAGTGACAACAGGGGCGAACACCGGGGAGCTGTTTTTT.

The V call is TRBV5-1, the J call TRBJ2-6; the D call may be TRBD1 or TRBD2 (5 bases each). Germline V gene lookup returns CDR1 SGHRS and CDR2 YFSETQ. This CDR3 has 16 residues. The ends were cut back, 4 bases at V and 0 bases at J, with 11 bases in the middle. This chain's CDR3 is CASSEGYSSGANVLTF. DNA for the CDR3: TGCGCCAGCAGCGAGGGGTATTCCTCTGGGGCCAACGTCCTGACTTTC.

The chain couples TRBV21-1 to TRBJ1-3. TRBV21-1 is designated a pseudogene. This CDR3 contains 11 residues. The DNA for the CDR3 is TGTGCCGGCAGCAAAAGGAACACCATATATTTT. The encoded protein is CAGSKRNTIYF.

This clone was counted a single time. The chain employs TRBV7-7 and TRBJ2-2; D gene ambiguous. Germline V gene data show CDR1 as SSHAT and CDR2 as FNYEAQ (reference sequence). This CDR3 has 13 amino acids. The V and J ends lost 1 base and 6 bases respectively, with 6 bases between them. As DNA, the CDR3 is TGTGCCAGCAGCTTAGAGATCTCCGGGGAGCTGTTTTTT. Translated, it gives CASSLEISGELFF. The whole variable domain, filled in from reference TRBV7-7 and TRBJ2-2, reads GAGVSQSPRYKVTKRGQDVTLRCDPISSHATLYWYQQALGQGPEFLTYFNYEAQPDKSGLPSDRFSAERPEGSISTLTIQRTEQRDSAMYRCASSLEISGELFFGEGSRLTVL.

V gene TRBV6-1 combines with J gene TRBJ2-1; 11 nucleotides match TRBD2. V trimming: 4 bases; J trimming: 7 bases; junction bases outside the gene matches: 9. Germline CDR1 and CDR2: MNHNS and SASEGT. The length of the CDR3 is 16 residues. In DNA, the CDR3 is TGTGCCAGCAGTGGGGCACTAGCGGGAGTATGGAATGAGCAGTTCTTC. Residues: CASSGALAGVWNEQFF.

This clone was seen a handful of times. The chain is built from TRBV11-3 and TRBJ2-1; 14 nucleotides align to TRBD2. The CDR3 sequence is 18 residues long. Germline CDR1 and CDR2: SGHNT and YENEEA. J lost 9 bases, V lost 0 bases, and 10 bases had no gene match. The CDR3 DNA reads TGTGCCAGCAGCTTAGATACAGCAGGACTAGCGGGAGGTCCTGAGCAGTTCTTC. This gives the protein CASSLDTAGLAGGPEQFF.

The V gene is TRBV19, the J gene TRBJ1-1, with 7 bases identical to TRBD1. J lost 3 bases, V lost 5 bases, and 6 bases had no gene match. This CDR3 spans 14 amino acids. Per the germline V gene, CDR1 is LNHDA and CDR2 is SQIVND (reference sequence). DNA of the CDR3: TGTGCCAGTAGTTTTCTCACAGGGGACACTGAAGCTTTCTTT. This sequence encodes CASSFLTGDTEAFF. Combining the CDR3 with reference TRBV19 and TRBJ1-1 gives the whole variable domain DGGITQSPKYLFRKEGQNVTLSCEQNLNHDAMYWYRQDPGQGLRLIYYSQIVNDFQKGDIAEGYSVSREKKESFPLTVTSAQKNPTAFYLCASSFLTGDTEAFFGQGTRLTVV.